The clone carrying this T cell receptor (beta chain) was seen more than once but under ten times. The sample comes from a study of T cells after yellow fever vaccination. The CDR3 contains 14 residues. The germline V gene has CDR1 MRHNA and CDR2 SNTAGT. With 9 bases clipped from V and 8 bases from J, the junction kept 11 bases outside the gene matches. TCRdb re-called the 5' RACE reads with MiXCR, one entry per CDR3 protein. The data hold 60,000 to 95,000 distinct CDR3 sequences, with around 7% observed a single time. This chain links TRBV6-4 with TRBJ2-1; 9 nucleotides line up with TRBD1. The clonotype comes from a man aged 18 to 29 who received the YFV17D yellow fever vaccine. The source material was CD8+ T cells sorted from PBMCs, sampled more than 8 days after the first yellow fever vaccination. CDR3: CASSRTGVGDEQFF. For the CDR3, the DNA is TGTGCCAGTTCTCGGACAGGGGTGGGGGATGAGCAGTTCTTC.